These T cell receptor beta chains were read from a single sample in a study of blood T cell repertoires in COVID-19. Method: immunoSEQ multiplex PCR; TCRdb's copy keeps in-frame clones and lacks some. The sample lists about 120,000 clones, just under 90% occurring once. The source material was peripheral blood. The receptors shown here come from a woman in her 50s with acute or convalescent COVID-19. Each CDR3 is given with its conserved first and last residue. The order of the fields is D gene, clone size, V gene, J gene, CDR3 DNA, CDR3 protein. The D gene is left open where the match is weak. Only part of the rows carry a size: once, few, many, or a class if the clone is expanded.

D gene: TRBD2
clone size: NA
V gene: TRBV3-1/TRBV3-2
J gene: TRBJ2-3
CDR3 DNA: TGTGCCAGCAGCGGGACTAGCGGGGGGGCCCTCTTGATAGATACGCAGTATTTT
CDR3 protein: CASSGTSGGALLIDTQYF

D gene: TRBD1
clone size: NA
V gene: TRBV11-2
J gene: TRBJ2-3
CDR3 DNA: TGTGCCAGCAGCTTAGGGGGACAGCCCACAGATACGCAGTATTTT
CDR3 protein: CASSLGGQPTDTQYF

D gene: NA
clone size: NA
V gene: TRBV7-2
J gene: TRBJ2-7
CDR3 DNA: TGTGCCAGCAGCCGGGTCGTCCCCTACGAGCAGTACTTC
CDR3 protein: CASSRVVPYEQYF

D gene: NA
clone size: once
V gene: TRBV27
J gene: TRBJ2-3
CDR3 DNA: TGTGCCAGCAGCCTATCGGGTAGAGCCCCCGATACGCAGTATTTT
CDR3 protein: CASSLSGRAPDTQYF

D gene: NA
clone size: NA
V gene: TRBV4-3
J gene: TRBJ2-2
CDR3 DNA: TGCGCCAGCAGCCAAGAGAAGCCACTCGGGGACACCGGGGAGCTGTTTTTT
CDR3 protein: CASSQEKPLGDTGELFF

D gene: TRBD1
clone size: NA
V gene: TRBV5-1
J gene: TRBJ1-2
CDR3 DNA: TGCGCCAGCAGCGCCGGGACAGGGGGCTCGACTAACTATGGCTACACCTTC
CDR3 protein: CASSAGTGGSTNYGYTF

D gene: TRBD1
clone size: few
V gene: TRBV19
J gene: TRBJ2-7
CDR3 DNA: TGTGCCAGTAGTATGCTCGGCGGGGACAGGCCCTACGAGCAGTACTTC
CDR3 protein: CASSMLGGDRPYEQYF

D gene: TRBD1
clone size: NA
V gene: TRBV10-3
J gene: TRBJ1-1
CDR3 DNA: TGTGCCATCAATCCGGGACAGGGGGCAACTGAAGCTTTCTTT
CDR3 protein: CAINPGQGATEAFF

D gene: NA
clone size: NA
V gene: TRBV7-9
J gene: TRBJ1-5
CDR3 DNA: TGTGCCAGCAGCTCAGAGGCTGATAGCAATCAGCCCCAGCATTTT
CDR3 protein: CASSSEADSNQPQHF

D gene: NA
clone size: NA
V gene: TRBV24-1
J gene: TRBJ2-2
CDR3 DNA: TGTGCCACCAGTGATTTGAGGAGCGGAACCCCTGTAGGGACCGGGGAGCTGTTTTTT
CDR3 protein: CATSDLRSGTPVGTGELFF

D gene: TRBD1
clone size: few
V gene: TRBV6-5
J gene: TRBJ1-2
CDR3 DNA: TGTGCCAGCAGGCCCGGACAGGGCTTAAACTATGGCTACACCTTC
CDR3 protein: CASRPGQGLNYGYTF

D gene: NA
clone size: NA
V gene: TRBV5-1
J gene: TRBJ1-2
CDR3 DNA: TGCGCCAGCGGGGAATCAAGTTCGGGACACCGGGATGGCTACACCTTC
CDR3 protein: CASGESSSGHRDGYTF

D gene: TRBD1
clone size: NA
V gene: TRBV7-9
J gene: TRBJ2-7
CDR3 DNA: TGTGCCAGCAGCTTTCAACCGGGACAGGGGGCATCCGAGCAGTACTTC
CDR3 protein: CASSFQPGQGASEQYF

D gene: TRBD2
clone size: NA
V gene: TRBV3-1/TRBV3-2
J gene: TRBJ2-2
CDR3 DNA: TGTGCCAGCAGCCCGACTAGCTCCGGGGAGCTGTTTTTT
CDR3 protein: CASSPTSSGELFF

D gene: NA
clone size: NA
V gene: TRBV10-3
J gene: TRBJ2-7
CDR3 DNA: TGTGCCATTTCAATTAGCTCCTACGAGCAGTACTTC
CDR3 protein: CAISISSYEQYF

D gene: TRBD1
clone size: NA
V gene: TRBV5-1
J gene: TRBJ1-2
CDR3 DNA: TGCGCCAGCCGGTCGCGGGACAGGCCCTATGGCTACACCTTC
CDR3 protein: CASRSRDRPYGYTF

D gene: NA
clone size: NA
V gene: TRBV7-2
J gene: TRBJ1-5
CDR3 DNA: TGTGCCAGCAGCTTAGTGCGGCTCCCGGATGATCAGCCCCAGCATTTT
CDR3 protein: CASSLVRLPDDQPQHF

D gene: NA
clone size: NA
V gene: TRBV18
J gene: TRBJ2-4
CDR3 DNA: TGTGCCAGCTCACCTCTCGGGGGGCCTCGAGGAAACATTCAGTACTTC
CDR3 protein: CASSPLGGPRGNIQYF

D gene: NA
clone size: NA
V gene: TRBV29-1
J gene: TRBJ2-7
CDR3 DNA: TGCAGCGTCTGGGAGGCCCCCTACTACGAGCAGTACTTC
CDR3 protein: CSVWEAPYYEQYF

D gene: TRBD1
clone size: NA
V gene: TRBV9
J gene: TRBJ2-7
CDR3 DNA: TGTGCCAGCAGCGAGGGACAGGGTTACGAGCAGTACTTC
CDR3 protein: CASSEGQGYEQYF

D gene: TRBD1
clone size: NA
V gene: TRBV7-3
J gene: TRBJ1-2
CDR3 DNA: TGTGCCAGCAGCTTAACGAGACAGGGGAATGGCTACACCTTC
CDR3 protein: CASSLTRQGNGYTF

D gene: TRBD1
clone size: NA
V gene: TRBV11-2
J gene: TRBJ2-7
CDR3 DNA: TGTGCCAGCAGCTTCGTCCGGACAGGGGAGAGAGAGCAGTACTTC
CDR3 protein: CASSFVRTGEREQYF

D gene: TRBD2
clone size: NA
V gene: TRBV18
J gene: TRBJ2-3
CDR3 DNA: TGTGCCAGCTCACCTTGGACTAGCGGGGATAGCACAGATACGCAGTATTTT
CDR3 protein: CASSPWTSGDSTDTQYF

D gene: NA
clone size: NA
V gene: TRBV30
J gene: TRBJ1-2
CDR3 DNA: TGTGCCTGGAGTGTCGGAGGCGGCTACACCTTC
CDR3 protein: CAWSVGGGYTF

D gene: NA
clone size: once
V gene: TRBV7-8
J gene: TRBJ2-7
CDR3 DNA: TGTGCCAGCAGCTTACGGGGGACTTACTACGAGCAGTACTTC
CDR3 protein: CASSLRGTYYEQYF

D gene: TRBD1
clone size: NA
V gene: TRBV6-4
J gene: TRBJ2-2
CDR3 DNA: TGTGCCAGCAGGACCGCCGGGACAGGTACGGGCGGGGAGCTGTTTTTT
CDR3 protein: CASRTAGTGTGGELFF

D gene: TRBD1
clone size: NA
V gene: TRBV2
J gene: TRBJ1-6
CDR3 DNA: TGTGTCACCGGGACAGGGGGATATAATTCACCCCTCCACTTT
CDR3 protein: CVTGTGGYNSPLHF

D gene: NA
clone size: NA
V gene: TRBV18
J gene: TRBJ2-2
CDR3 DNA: TGTGCCAGCTCACCACCCTCCAGCGCGACCACCGGGGAGCTGTTTTTT
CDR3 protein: CASSPPSSATTGELFF

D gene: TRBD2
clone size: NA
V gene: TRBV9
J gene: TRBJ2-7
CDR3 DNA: TGTGCCAGCAGCGGGGGACTAGAAGGTTCCTACGAGCAGTACTTC
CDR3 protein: CASSGGLEGSYEQYF

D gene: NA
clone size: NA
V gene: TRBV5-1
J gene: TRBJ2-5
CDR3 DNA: TGCGCCAGCAGCGCTAGTACAAGCCAAGAGACCCAGTACTTC
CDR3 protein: CASSASTSQETQYF

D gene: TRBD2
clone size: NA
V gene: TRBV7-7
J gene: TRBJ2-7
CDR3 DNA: TGTGCCAGCAGCTTAGGTAGCGGGAGTACCTACGAGCAGTACTTC
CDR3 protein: CASSLGSGSTYEQYF

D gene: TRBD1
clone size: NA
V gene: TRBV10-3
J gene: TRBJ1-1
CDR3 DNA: TGTGCCATCAAACCGGGACAGGGGGTGAGAGCTTTCTTT
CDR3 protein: CAIKPGQGVRAFF

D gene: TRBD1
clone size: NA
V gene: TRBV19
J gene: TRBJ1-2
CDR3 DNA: TGTGCCAGTGTGGGACAGGGAGGTGGCTACACCTTC
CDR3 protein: CASVGQGGGYTF

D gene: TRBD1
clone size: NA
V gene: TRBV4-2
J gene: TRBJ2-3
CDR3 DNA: TGTGCCAGCAGCCCCTACCCGGGACAGGGGAGGGATACGCAGTATTTT
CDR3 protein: CASSPYPGQGRDTQYF

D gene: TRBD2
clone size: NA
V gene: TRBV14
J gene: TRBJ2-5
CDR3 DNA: TGTGCCAGCAGCCAGCTAGCGGGAGAGGAGACCCAGTACTTC
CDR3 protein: CASSQLAGEETQYF

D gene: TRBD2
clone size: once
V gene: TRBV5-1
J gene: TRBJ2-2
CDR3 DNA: TGCGCCAGCAGCTCGAGCGGGAGTGACACCGGGGAGCTGTTTTTT
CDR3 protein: CASSSSGSDTGELFF

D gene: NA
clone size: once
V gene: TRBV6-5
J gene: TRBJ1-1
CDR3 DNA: TGTGCCAGCGCTTTCGGACACCAAAGTAGGGAAGCTTTCTTT
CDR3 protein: CASAFGHQSREAFF

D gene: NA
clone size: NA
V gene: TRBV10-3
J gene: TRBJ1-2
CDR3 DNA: TGTGCCATCGGACGGGAAAGGAGCTATGGCTACACCTTC
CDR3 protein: CAIGRERSYGYTF

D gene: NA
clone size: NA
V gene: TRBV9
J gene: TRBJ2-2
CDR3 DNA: TGTGCCAGCAGCGCCTCTGGGGAGCTGTTTTTT
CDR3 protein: CASSASGELFF

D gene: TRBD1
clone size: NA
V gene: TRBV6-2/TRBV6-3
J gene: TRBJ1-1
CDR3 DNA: TGTGCCAGCAGTTATCGACAGGGGGCAAATACTGAAGCTTTCTTT
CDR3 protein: CASSYRQGANTEAFF

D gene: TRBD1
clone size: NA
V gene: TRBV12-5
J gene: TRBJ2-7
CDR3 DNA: TGTGCTAGTGGTCGGGACAGGGGCGAGCAGTACTTC
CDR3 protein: CASGRDRGEQYF

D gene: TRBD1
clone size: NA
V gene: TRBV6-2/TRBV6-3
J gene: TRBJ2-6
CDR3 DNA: TGTGCCAGCAGTTACCACAGGGGAGCTGGGGCCAACGTCCTGACTTTC
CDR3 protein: CASSYHRGAGANVLTF

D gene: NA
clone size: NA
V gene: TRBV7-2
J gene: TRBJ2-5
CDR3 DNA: TGTGCCAGCAGCCTGAGCGGCGGGGAGACCCAGTACTTC
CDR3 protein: CASSLSGGETQYF

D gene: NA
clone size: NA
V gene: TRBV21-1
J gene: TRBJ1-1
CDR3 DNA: TGTGCCAGCAGCAAAGATTTGAAGAACAGGCCCACTGAAGCTTTCTTT
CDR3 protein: CASSKDLKNRPTEAFF

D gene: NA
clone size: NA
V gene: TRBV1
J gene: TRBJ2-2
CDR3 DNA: TGCACCAGCAGCCAAGGAGGACTAGCGGGAGTGACCGGGGAGCTGTTTTTT
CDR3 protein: CTSSQGGLAGVTGELFF

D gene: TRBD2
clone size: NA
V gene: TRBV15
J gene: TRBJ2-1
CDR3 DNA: TGTGCCACCAGCGGGCTAGCGGGGTTGAACAATGAGCAGTTCTTC
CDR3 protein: CATSGLAGLNNEQFF

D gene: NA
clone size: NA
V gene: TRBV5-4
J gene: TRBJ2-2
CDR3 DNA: TGTGCCAGCAGCCCTCTCCTTTCGACCGGGGAGCTGTTTTTT
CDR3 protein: CASSPLLSTGELFF

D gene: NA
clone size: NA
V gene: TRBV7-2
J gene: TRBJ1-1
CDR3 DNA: TGTGCCAGCAGCCCACAGGGACTGAACACTGAAGCTTTCTTT
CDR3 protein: CASSPQGLNTEAFF

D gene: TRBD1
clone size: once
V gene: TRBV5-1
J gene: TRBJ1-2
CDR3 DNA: TGCGCCAGCAGCTTTGAGGGACAGCTCTATGGCTACACCTTC
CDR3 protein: CASSFEGQLYGYTF